This record concerns one TCR beta chain sequence. This sample is part of a study of blood T cell repertoires in COVID-19. Study context: Italy, Spain and the United States were the sources of the convalescent and acute COVID-19 samples. The cDNA or gDNA used as material had been derived from T cells, B-cell-depleted T cells, or PBMCs.

In the authors' methods: Quantification of nucleated cells was approximated via reference gene primer amplification. Generated by immunoSEQ multiplex PCR, the TCRdb table keeps only in-frame clones and is missing some. V, J and clone size reflect that table, while D and trimming were determined from the DNA. Altogether around 230,000 clones are present, around 86% being singletons, with the ten largest covering approximately 13%. The CDR3 consists of 15 residues. Germline values: CDR1 MNHEY, CDR2 SVGAGI. V was cut by 6 bases and J by 3 bases, with 17 bases left in between. Sequencing used peripheral blood. The genes are TRBV6-5 and TRBJ1-2; D might be TRBD1 (5 bases). This TCR came from an older woman with active or convalescent COVID-19. The CDR3 nucleotides read TGTGCCAGCAGCCGCCGAGAAGGGGCGGACTATGGCTACACCTTC. It is translated as CASSRREGADYGYTF.